This entry features one T cell receptor beta chain sequence. The sample comes from a study of STAT5B mutations in CD4+ large granular lymphocyte leukemia. How the authors handled the data: The detection floor for productive clonotype frequency was 2.59 x 10-5. This table comes from immunoSEQ multiplex PCR, and its TCRdb copy is limited to in-frame clones, with some not included. The DNA gave D and trimming, while V, J and clone size come from that table. Among some 35,000 clones listed, about 91% were seen once. This CDR3 contains 15 residues. V usage is TRBV21-1 and J usage is TRBJ2-7; TRBD1 was called by the table and not checked on the DNA. TRBV21-1 is shown as a pseudogene. The TCR sequence derives from a human donor in good health. Sequenced: CD4+ T cells from blood buffy coats. CDR3 amino acids: CASSKAITENYEQYF. DNA of the CDR3: TGTGCCAGCAGCAAAGCAATTACAGAAAACTACGAGCAGTACTTC.